Sequencing of this T cell receptor beta chain was carried out in a study of CD8+CD57+ T cells in acquired aplastic anemia. On the study more broadly: Sorted CD4+ and CD8+ cell DNA averaged around 3.5 ug.

Genomic DNA was employed as the template in profiling TCR beta VDJ and CDR3. In TCRdb, the reads were re-called with MiXCR into one record per CDR3 protein. The sample lists under 150,000 distinct CDR3 sequences, about 40% occurring once. Individuals selected for sequencing had exhibited CD8+CD57+ cell expansion on flow cytometry. This clonotype was observed at least ten times. Trimming stripped 4 bases from V and 3 bases from J, with 18 bases between. Germline CDR1 reads SGHAT; CDR2 reads FQNNGV. The CDR3 has 16 amino acids. This clonotype was obtained from a human donor with aplastic anemia. The V call is TRBV11-2, the J call TRBJ1-2, with D possibly matching TRBD1 (6 bases). Sequences were obtained from sorted CD4+, CD8+, or CD8+CD57+ T cells (not recorded which) from PBMCs. CDR3 sequence reads: CASSSTRTASHYGYTF. CDR3 DNA sequence: TGTGCCAGCAGCTCAACACGGACAGCCTCACACTATGGCTACACCTTC.